The source of this T cell receptor beta chain is a study of identical twins. Findings of the study overall: Clonotypes of the beta chain that were abundant in cord blood carried fewer insertions (memory repertoires showed none). Analyses of zero insertions could be partly confounded by invariant MAIT and iNKT cells.

The CDR3 is 15 amino acids. CDR1 is DFQATT, CDR2 SNEGSKA, per germline (reference sequence). V lost 5 bases and J lost 6; bases outside the gene matches: 11. A universal primer site came from template switching; cDNA carried unique molecular identifiers. TCRdb re-derived calls from the 5' RACE reads in MiXCR, one entry per CDR3 protein. Among 400,000 to 550,000 distinct CDR3 sequences listed, about 24% were seen once. Turning to this clonotype: What it binds is not known.

The same sample was also used in a study of T cells expressing NK-cell markers. That study reports: There were seven HCMV-seropositive donors and one seronegative donor among the eight sequenced.

The receptor's source is a woman in her late teens or twenties in good health. The sample consisted of CD4+ T cells sorted from blood. The chain is built from TRBV20-1 and TRBJ2-1; 9 bases match TRBD2. CDR3 amino acids: CSARYRGGRANEQFF. In nucleotides, the CDR3 is TGCAGTGCTCGCTACAGGGGCGGGAGGGCCAATGAGCAGTTCTTC.